This is a list of T cell receptor beta chains from one sample in a study of T cells in Graves' hyperthyroidism and ophthalmopathy. MiXCR was run by TCRdb on the multiplex PCR reads, yielding one entry per CDR3 protein. The table has a few hundred thousand distinct CDR3 sequences, about a sixth seen once. The sample consisted of blood. The receptors shown here come from a woman aged 40 to 50 with Graves' ophthalmopathy. The CDR3 runs from the conserved cysteine through the conserved F or W. The order of the fields is D gene, clone size, J gene, CDR3 length, V gene, CDR3 DNA, CDR3 protein. D genes are given only for firm matches. Part of the rows lack a size; the others show once, few, many or a class for expanded clones.

>-|-|TRBJ2-1|14|TRBV9
TGTGCCAGCGCGGGGGGGACAGGGTACAATGAGCAGTTCTTC
CASAGGTGYNEQFF
>-|few|TRBJ2-7|14|TRBV19
TGTGCCAGTAGTATCGAGACCACAGCCTACGAGCAGTACTTC
CASSIETTAYEQYF
>-|few|TRBJ1-6|15|TRBV10-3
TGTGCCATCGCGGGGGGGGCGGACTATAATTCACCCCTCCACTTT
CAIAGGADYNSPLHF
>-|many|TRBJ1-2|13|TRBV5-1
TGTGCCAGCAGTTTAAACGGTGACTATGGCTACACCTTC
CASSLNGDYGYTF
>-|many|TRBJ2-3|15|TRBV12-3/TRBV12-4
TGTGCCAGCAGTTTATTGAACAGGGCCACAGATACGCAGTATTTT
CASSLLNRATDTQYF
>TRBD1|many|TRBJ2-1|14|TRBV12-3/TRBV12-4
TGTGCCAGCAGTTTATGGGACAGGGTATCTGAGCAGTTCTTC
CASSLWDRVSEQFF
>-|few|TRBJ2-7|15|TRBV20-1
TGCAGTGCTAGAATCGTGGCGGGAAACACCTACGAGCAGTACTTC
CSARIVAGNTYEQYF
>-|many|TRBJ1-3|11|TRBV30
TGTGCCTGGAGTGGGCTAAACACCATATATTTT
CAWSGLNTIYF
>-|many|TRBJ2-7|14|TRBV20-1
TGCAGTGCTAGCGGAGTAGGTGGAGGGTACGAGCAGTACTTC
CSASGVGGGYEQYF
>TRBD2|-|TRBJ2-7|15|TRBV20-1
TGCAGTGCTAGGGAAACCGGGACTAGACCCTACGAGCAGTACTTC
CSARETGTRPYEQYF
>TRBD2|-|TRBJ2-2|16|TRBV7-8
TGTGCCAGCAGCCGGGTAGCGGGAGGGAACACCGGGGAGCTGTTTTTT
CASSRVAGGNTGELFF
>TRBD1|-|TRBJ1-5|16|TRBV2
TGTGCCAGCAAATTCGACAGGGGAGGTGGCAATCAGCCCCAGCATTTT
CASKFDRGGGNQPQHF
>TRBD2|few|TRBJ2-1|16|TRBV10-3
TGTGCCATCAGTGAGTCGTATGGGGGAGGGAGCTATGAGCAGTTCTTC
CAISESYGGGSYEQFF
>-|-|TRBJ2-7|15|TRBV4-1
TGCGCCAGCAGCCAAGATTGGGCCCTTTCCTACGAGCAGTACTTC
CASSQDWALSYEQYF
>TRBD2|many|TRBJ2-3|15|TRBV2
TGTGCCAGCAGTCCCTTTAGCGGGAGGGCAGATACGCAGTATTTT
CASSPFSGRADTQYF
>TRBD2|-|TRBJ2-3|17|TRBV28
TGTGCCAGCAGTTTACAGTATGCGGGAGGGGGCACAGATACGCAGTATTTT
CASSLQYAGGGTDTQYF
>TRBD1|-|TRBJ1-1|15|TRBV6-1
TGTGCCAGCAGTAGGACAGGGTCGGTGAACACTGAAGCTTTCTTT
CASSRTGSVNTEAFF
>TRBD1|many|TRBJ1-6|16|TRBV6-1
TGTGCCAGCAAGGGACAGGGGGCAGGATGGAATTCACCCCTCCACTTT
CASKGQGAGWNSPLHF
>TRBD2|-|TRBJ2-3|18|TRBV11-2
TGTGCCAGCAGCTCACAACCCCCAAGACTAGCGGGAGTAGATACGCAGTATTTT
CASSSQPPRLAGVDTQYF
>-|few|TRBJ2-1|12|TRBV7-9
TGTGCCAGCAGCTTACAACCGGGACCCCAGTTCTTC
CASSLQPGPQFF
>-|few|TRBJ1-1|15|TRBV19
TGTGCCAGTGCCCCGAGGGTCTTCGGGAACACTGAAGCTTTCTTT
CASAPRVFGNTEAFF
>TRBD2|few|TRBJ2-2|16|TRBV2
TGTGCCAGCAGAGTCGGCACGGGGGGGCCGACCGGGGAGCTGTTTTTT
CASRVGTGGPTGELFF
>-|many|TRBJ1-3|15|TRBV11-2
TGTGCCAGCAGCTTAGCTCCCGGGACCGGAAACACCATATATTTT
CASSLAPGTGNTIYF
>-|many|TRBJ2-7|13|TRBV20-1
TGCAGTGCTAGACGCGGGCAGTTTGACGAGCAGTACTTC
CSARRGQFDEQYF
>-|few|TRBJ1-1|16|TRBV20-1
TGCAGTGCTCCCGCCACTCCCAATCTAATGAACACTGAAGCTTTCTTT
CSAPATPNLMNTEAFF
>-|many|TRBJ2-3|14|TRBV2
TGTGCCAGCAGTGAGCCCCAAGCCCTAGATACGCAGTATTTT
CASSEPQALDTQYF
>-|-|TRBJ2-3|18|TRBV4-1
TGCGCCAGCAGCCAAGAAAAACTTAGGTCAGGCCCCCCAGATACGCAGTATTTT
CASSQEKLRSGPPDTQYF
>TRBD2|few|TRBJ2-3|16|TRBV13
TGTGCCAGCAGCATTCAGACTAGCGGACGCACAGATACGCAGTATTTT
CASSIQTSGRTDTQYF
>-|many|TRBJ2-7|12|TRBV2
TGTGCCAGCAGTGAAAGAGTGGGCGAGCAGTACTTC
CASSERVGEQYF
>-|many|TRBJ2-7|13|TRBV30
TGTGCCTGGATGTCTAGCCCCTCCTACGAGCAGTACTTC
CAWMSSPSYEQYF
>-|-|TRBJ1-2|12|TRBV28
TGTGCCAGCACCCTCCCGGGGTATGGCTACACCTTC
CASTLPGYGYTF
>-|many|TRBJ1-5|15|TRBV12-3/TRBV12-4
TGTGCCAGCAGCGAGCCCGGGATGGGCAATCAGCCCCAGCATTTT
CASSEPGMGNQPQHF
>-|-|TRBJ1-1|13|TRBV12-3/TRBV12-4
TGTGCCAGCAGGGGGGGGGGGGGCACTGAAGCTTTCTTT
CASRGGGGTEAFF
>-|many|TRBJ2-1|16|TRBV11-2
TGTGCCAGCAGCGCCACACACCGGGGGAGCGGGAATGAGCAGTTCTTC
CASSATHRGSGNEQFF
>-|-|TRBJ2-7|15|TRBV5-1
TGCGCCAGCAGCAGCCAAGCAGACACAACCTACGAGCAGTACTTC
CASSSQADTTYEQYF
>TRBD1|-|TRBJ1-4|15|TRBV5-6
TGTGCCAGCAGCTTGGTAGGGACAGGGGGCCTAAAACTGTTTTTT
CASSLVGTGGLKLFF
>TRBD1|many|TRBJ1-1|16|TRBV27
TGTGCCAGCAGCCCCACAGGGGGTTGGTTGGGCACTGAAGCTTTCTTT
CASSPTGGWLGTEAFF
>-|many|TRBJ1-1|15|TRBV20-1
TGCAGTGCTAGACCCACGGGGGCGCAGAACACTGAAGCTTTCTTT
CSARPTGAQNTEAFF
>TRBD1|-|TRBJ1-4|16|TRBV12-3/TRBV12-4
TGTGCCAGCAGGGGACAGGGGTATCATCCTAATGAAAAACTGTTTTTT
CASRGQGYHPNEKLFF
>-|-|TRBJ1-2|16|TRBV10-3
TGTGCCATCAGTGAGTCGGCACAGGGAAGAAACTATGGCTACACCTTC
CAISESAQGRNYGYTF
>TRBD2|few|TRBJ2-1|15|TRBV29-1
TGCAGCGTTGACAGTAGCGGGGGGGTCTTCAATGAGCAGTTCTTC
CSVDSSGGVFNEQFF
>-|few|TRBJ2-5|14|TRBV19
TGTGCCAGTAGTAGCTGGACCGAGAAAGAGACCCAGTACTTC
CASSSWTEKETQYF
>-|many|TRBJ1-1|17|TRBV5-1
TGCGCCAGCAGCTTATTCAGGGGAGGGGACATGAACACTGAAGCTTTCTTT
CASSLFRGGDMNTEAFF
>-|-|TRBJ1-3|17|TRBV12-3/TRBV12-4
TGTGCCAGCAGTTTTTCGACTACCGGGGCCCGAGGAAACACCATATATTTT
CASSFSTTGARGNTIYF
>-|few|TRBJ1-4|13|TRBV7-9
TGTGCCAGCAGAAAGGAGCAGATTGAAAAACTGTTTTTT
CASRKEQIEKLFF
>TRBD2|-|TRBJ2-1|16|TRBV20-1
TGCAGTGCTAGAGATCAGGCCGGGGGGACCTACAATGAGCAGTTCTTC
CSARDQAGGTYNEQFF
>TRBD2|many|TRBJ2-7|15|TRBV2
TGTGCCAGCAGGGGACTAGCGGAGGTAACGGGCGAGCAGTACTTC
CASRGLAEVTGEQYF
>TRBD1|-|TRBJ2-3|18|TRBV4-1
TGCGCCAGCACCCCGGCCCCAGGACAGGGGGCGCAGACAGATACGCAGTATTTT
CASTPAPGQGAQTDTQYF
>-|many|TRBJ2-1|11|TRBV5-1
TGCGCCAGCAGCTTGGTGGGGGACAAGTTCTTC
CASSLVGDKFF
>TRBD1|-|TRBJ1-2|14|TRBV2
TGTGCCAGCAGTGAAGAGGGGGCGCCGGATGGCTACACCTTC
CASSEEGAPDGYTF
>-|many|TRBJ2-1|15|TRBV7-9
TGTGCCAGCAGCTTAGTGGGACTGTTGGCCAATGAGCAGTTCTTC
CASSLVGLLANEQFF
>-|many|TRBJ2-1|15|TRBV28
TGTGCCAGCAGCTCCCTGAGACTCTCCTACAATGAGCAGTTCTTC
CASSSLRLSYNEQFF
>-|many|TRBJ1-5|13|TRBV2
TGTGCCAGCAGACCAGATAGCAATCAGCCCCAGCATTTT
CASRPDSNQPQHF
>TRBD2|-|TRBJ2-3|16|TRBV2
TGTGCCAGCAGCCCCCTGGCTAGCGGGGGCACAGATACGCAGTATTTT
CASSPLASGGTDTQYF
>TRBD1|many|TRBJ1-2|14|TRBV2
TGTGCCAGCAGTGGACAGGGGGGCCTGCGTGGCTACACCTTC
CASSGQGGLRGYTF
>-|few|TRBJ1-1|16|TRBV27
TGTGCCAGCAGCCCTCATATATACGATCGGAACACTGAAGCTTTCTTT
CASSPHIYDRNTEAFF
>-|-|TRBJ1-2|15|TRBV12-3/TRBV12-4
TGTGCCAGCAGTTTAGCGCTTTTGTTGGGCTATGGCTACACCTTC
CASSLALLLGYGYTF
>TRBD1|few|TRBJ1-5|15|TRBV4-1
TGCGCCAGCAGCCAAGGACAGGGGGCAAGGCAGCCCCAGCATTTT
CASSQGQGARQPQHF